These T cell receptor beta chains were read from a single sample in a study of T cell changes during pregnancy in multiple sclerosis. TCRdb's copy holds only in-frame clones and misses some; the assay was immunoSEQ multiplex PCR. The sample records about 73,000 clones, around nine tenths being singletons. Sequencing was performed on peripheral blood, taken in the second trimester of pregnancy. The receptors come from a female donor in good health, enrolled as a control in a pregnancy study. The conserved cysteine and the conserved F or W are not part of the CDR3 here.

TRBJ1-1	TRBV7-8	ASSLVTGVNTEAF
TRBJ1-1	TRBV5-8	ASSQGVRRQNTEAF
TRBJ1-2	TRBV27	ASSLSSQGEGYT
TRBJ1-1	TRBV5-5	ASSFYGNTEAF
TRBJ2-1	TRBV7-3	ASSLLGPDDRYNEQF
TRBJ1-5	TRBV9	ASSAGGNQPQH
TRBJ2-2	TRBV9	ASSVVGQGANTGELF
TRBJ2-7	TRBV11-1	ASSLNTNYEQY
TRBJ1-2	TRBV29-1	SVPGSYGYT
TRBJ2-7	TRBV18	ASSRGNYEQY
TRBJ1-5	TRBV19	ASSLGAGTQPQH
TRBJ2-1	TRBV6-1	ASSEAIGVRF
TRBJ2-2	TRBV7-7	ASSPDAGAGELF